The source of this T cell receptor beta chain is a study of response to subunit inactivated influenza vaccine. The sample holds a few counts of this clonotype. Via MiXCR, TCRdb re-called the RT-PCR reads, giving one row per CDR3 protein. The table has hundreds of thousands of distinct CDR3 sequences, approximately 10% seen once. The V and J ends lost 7 bases and 0 bases, in that order; junction bases with no gene match: 2. CDR3 length: 13 residues. The germline gives CDR1 SGHTA, CDR2 FQGTGA. The same specimen was also included in a second study, on T cells expressing NK-cell markers. Per that study: For TCR beta, cDNA was produced by 5'RACE template switching with UMIs. CD3+CD56+NKG2C+, CD3+CD56+NKG2C- and CD3+CD56-NKG2C+ T cells, once sorted, supplied the TCR beta repertoires.

This sequence was found in a man between 45 and 60 years old who received an inactivated influenza vaccine. The sample in question was PBMCs from blood, obtained on the day of vaccination. V gene TRBV7-3 combines with J gene TRBJ1-1, with 7 positions matching TRBD1. CDR3 in amino acids: CASKQGMNTEAFF. The DNA for the CDR3 is TGTGCCAGCAAACAGGGGATGAACACTGAAGCTTTCTTT.